This T cell receptor beta chain came from a study of blood T cell repertoires in COVID-19. The table came from immunoSEQ multiplex PCR; TCRdb's copy has only in-frame clones and leaves some out. The table lists about 340,000 clones, about 86% of them singletons. Germline-derived CDR1 and CDR2 are MNHEY and SMNVEV (reference sequence). The CDR3 is made up of 15 amino acids. V lost 2 bases to trimming and J lost 0 bases, with 10 bases between them. Material for sequencing was peripheral blood. The sequence derives from a woman aged 55-69 years with COVID-19, enrolled during active disease. The V gene is TRBV27, the J gene TRBJ1-1; maybe TRBD1 (5 bases). The chain's CDR3 is CASSLGQGLNTEAFF. The CDR3 DNA follows: TGTGCCAGCAGTTTAGGTCAGGGCTTGAACACTGAAGCTTTCTTT.